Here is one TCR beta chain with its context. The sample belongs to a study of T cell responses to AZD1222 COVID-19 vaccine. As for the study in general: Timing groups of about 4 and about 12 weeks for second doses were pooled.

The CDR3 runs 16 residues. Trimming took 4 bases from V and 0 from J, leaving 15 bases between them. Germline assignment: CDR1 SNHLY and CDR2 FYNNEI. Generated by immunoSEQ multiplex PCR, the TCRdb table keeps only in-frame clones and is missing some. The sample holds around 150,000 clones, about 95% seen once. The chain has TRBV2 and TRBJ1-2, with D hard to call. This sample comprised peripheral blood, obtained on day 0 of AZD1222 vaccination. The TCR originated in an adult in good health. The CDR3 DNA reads TGTGCCAGCAGTGGGGAAAGACACGGACCTAACTATGGCTACACCTTC. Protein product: CASSGERHGPNYGYTF.